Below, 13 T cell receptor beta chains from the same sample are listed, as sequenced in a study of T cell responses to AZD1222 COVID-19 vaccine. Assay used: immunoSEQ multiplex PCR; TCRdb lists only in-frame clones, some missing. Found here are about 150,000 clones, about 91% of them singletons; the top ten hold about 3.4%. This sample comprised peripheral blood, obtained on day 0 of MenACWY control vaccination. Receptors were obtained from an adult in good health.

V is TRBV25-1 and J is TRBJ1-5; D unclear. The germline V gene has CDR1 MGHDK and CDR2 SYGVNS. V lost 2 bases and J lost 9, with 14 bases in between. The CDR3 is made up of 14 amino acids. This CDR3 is CASSEARSTSPQHF. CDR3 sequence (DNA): TGTGCCAGCAGTGAAGCGAGGTCGACCTCGCCCCAGCATTTT.

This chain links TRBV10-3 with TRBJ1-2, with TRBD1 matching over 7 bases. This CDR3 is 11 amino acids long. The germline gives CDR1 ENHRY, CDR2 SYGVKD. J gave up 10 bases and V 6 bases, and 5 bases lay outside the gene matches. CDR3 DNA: TGTGCCATCAGCCGGGACAGATACTACACCTTC. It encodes CAISRDRYYTF.

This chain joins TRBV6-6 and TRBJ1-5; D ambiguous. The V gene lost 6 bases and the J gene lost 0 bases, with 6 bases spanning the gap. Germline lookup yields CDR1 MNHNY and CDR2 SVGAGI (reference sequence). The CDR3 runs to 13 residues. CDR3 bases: TGTGCCAGCAGCCACGGTAGCAATCAGCCCCAGCATTTT. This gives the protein CASSHGSNQPQHF.

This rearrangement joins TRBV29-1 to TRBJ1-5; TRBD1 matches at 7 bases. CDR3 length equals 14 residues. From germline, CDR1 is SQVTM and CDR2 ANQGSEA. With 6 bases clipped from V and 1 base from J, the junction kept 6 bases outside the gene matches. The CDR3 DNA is TGCAGCGTGGGAACAGGGGCGAGCAATCAGCCCCAGCATTTT. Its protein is CSVGTGASNQPQHF.

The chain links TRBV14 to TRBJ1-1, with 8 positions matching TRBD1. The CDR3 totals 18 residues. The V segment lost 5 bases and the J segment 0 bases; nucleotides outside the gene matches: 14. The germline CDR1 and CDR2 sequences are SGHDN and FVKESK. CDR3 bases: TGTGCCAGCAGCTACCTATTCCCACAGGGGGGCATGAACACTGAAGCTTTCTTT. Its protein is CASSYLFPQGGMNTEAFF.

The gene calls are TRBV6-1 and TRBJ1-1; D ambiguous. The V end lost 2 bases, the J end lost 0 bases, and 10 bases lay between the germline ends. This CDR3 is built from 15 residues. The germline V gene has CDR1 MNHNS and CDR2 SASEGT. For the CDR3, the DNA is TGTGCCAGCAGTGAACTGTCTACCCTGAACACTGAAGCTTTCTTT. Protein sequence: CASSELSTLNTEAFF.

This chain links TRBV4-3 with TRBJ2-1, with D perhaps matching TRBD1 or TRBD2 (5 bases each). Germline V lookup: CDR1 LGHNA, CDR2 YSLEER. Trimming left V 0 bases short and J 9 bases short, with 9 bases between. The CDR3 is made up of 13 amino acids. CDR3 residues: CASSQDEGSEQFF. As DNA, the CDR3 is TGCGCCAGCAGCCAAGATGAGGGGAGTGAGCAGTTCTTC.

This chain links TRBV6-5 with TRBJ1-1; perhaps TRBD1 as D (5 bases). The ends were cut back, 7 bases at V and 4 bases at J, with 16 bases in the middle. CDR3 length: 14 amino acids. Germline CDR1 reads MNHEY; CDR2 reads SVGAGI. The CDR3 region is CASTTSKRGTEAFF. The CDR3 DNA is TGTGCCAGCACCACCTCGAAGAGGGGCACTGAAGCTTTCTTT.

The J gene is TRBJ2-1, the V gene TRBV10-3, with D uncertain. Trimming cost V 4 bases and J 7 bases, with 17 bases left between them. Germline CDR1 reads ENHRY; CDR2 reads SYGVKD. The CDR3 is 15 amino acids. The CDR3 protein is CAISGGKSAPNEQFF. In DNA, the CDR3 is TGTGCCATCAGTGGGGGAAAGTCGGCCCCAAATGAGCAGTTCTTC.

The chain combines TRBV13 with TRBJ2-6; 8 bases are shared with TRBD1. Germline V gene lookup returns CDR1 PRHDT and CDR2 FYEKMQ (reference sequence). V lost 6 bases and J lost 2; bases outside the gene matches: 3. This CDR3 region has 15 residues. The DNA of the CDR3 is TGTGCCAGCAGATTGACAGGGGCTGGGGCCAACGTCCTGACTTTC. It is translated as CASRLTGAGANVLTF. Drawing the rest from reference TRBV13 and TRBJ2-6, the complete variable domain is AAGVIQSPRHLIKEKRETATLKCYPIPRHDTVYWYQQGPGQDPQFLISFYEKMQSDKGSIPDRFSAQQFSDYHSELNMSSLELGDSALYFCASRLTGAGANVLTFGAGSRLTVL.

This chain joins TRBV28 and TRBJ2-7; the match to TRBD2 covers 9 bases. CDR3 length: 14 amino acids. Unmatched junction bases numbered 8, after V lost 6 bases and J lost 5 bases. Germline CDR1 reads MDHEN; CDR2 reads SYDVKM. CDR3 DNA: TGTGCCAGCAGCCAGACCGGGACTAGCAACGAGCAGTACTTC. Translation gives CASSQTGTSNEQYF. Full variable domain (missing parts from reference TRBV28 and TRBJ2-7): DVKVTQSSRYLVKRTGEKVFLECVQDMDHENMFWYRQDPGLGLRLIYFSYDVKMKEKGDIPEGYSVSREKKERFSLILESASTNQTSMYLCASSQTGTSNEQYFGPGTRLTVT.

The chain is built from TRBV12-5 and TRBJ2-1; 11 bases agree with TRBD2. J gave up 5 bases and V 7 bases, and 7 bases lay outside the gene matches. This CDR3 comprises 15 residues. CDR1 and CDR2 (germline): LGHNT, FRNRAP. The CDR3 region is CASVLSGGVNNEQFF. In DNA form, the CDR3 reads TGTGCTAGTGTCCTTAGCGGGGGGGTCAACAATGAGCAGTTCTTC.

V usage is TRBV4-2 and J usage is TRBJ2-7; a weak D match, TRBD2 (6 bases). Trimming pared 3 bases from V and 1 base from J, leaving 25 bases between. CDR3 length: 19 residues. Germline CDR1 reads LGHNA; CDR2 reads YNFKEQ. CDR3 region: CASSHPGGFNRGLSYEQYF. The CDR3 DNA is TGTGCCAGCAGCCACCCCGGGGGATTTAATCGGGGGTTATCCTACGAGCAGTACTTC.